The rows below give T cell receptor beta chains drawn from one sample of a study of follicular helper T cells after annual influenza vaccination. Only in-frame clones appear in the TCRdb table, and some are missing; sequencing was by immunoSEQ multiplex PCR. There are 1,400 or so clones in the sample; approximately 86% occur only once, and 2.1% lies in the top ten. The sample consisted of CXCR5+ CD38+ circulating T follicular helper cells from blood, taken on the day of influenza vaccination. The receptor source for this set is an adult who received the influenza vaccine. Both conserved end residues are part of each CDR3. D genes are given only for firm matches. Size values are once, few and many counts, or a class for expanded clones, and some rows have none.

d_call	cdr3_length	j_call	v_call	clone_size	cdr3_aa	cdr3_nt
-	13	TRBJ1-5	TRBV19	-	CASGGQSNQPQHF	TGTGCCAGTGGAGGACAGAGCAATCAGCCCCAGCATTTT
TRBD1	15	TRBJ2-1	TRBV7-2	-	CASSYDRGPYNEQFF	TGTGCCAGCAGCTATGACAGGGGGCCCTACAATGAGCAGTTCTTC
-	13	TRBJ1-2	TRBV30	-	CAWSVSRSGGYTF	TGTGCCTGGAGTGTTTCCAGGTCGGGTGGCTACACCTTC
TRBD1	16	TRBJ2-1	TRBV27	-	CASRRQGQGGGHEQFF	TGTGCCAGCAGAAGGCAGGGACAGGGGGGCGGCCATGAGCAGTTCTTC
-	14	TRBJ1-1	TRBV11-2	-	CASSPQGVNTEAFF	TGTGCCAGCAGCCCCCAAGGGGTGAACACTGAAGCTTTCTTT
-	14	TRBJ1-1	TRBV2	-	CASSEDELNTEAFF	TGTGCCAGCAGTGAGGACGAGTTGAACACTGAAGCTTTCTTT
-	16	TRBJ1-1	TRBV19	-	CASSIGSPGWGTEAFF	TGTGCCAGTAGTATAGGTTCCCCCGGATGGGGCACTGAAGCTTTCTTT
-	16	TRBJ1-1	TRBV6-5	-	CASSYGQASGNTEAFF	TGTGCCAGCAGTTACGGTCAGGCCAGTGGGAACACTGAAGCTTTCTTT
-	14	TRBJ2-7	TRBV7-8	-	CASSLNTGPYEQYF	TGTGCCAGCAGCTTAAACACAGGGCCCTACGAGCAGTACTTC
-	11	TRBJ1-1	TRBV6-1	-	CASNSPGLAFF	TGTGCCAGCAACTCACCGGGGCTGGCTTTCTTT
-	16	TRBJ1-2	TRBV11-2	-	CASSRERRATNYGYTF	TGTGCCAGCAGCAGAGAACGACGGGCCACTAACTATGGCTACACCTTC
-	13	TRBJ2-7	TRBV7-2	once	CASSFGTRREQYF	TGTGCCAGCAGCTTTGGGACGCGAAGGGAGCAGTACTTC
-	11	TRBJ2-7	TRBV6-1	-	CASSSFYEQYF	TGTGCCAGCAGTTCCTTCTACGAGCAGTACTTC
-	15	TRBJ2-1	TRBV10-3	-	CAISRDTFTYNEQFF	TGTGCCATCAGCCGGGACACCTTCACCTACAATGAGCAGTTCTTC
-	17	TRBJ2-6	TRBV8-2	-	CGKEFKITQSRANVLTF	TGTGGCAAGGAATTCAAGATAACACAAAGTCGGGCCAACGTCCTGACTTTC
-	17	TRBJ1-5	TRBV11-1	-	CASSLGASGIRGQPQHF	TGTGCCAGCAGCTTAGGCGCCTCCGGGATACGGGGACAGCCCCAGCATTTT
-	13	TRBJ1-6	TRBV14	few	CASSQNGQSPLHF	TGTGCCAGCAGCCAAAACGGTCAATCACCCCTCCACTTT
-	14	TRBJ2-1	TRBV15	-	CATSRGGLKVEQFF	TGTGCCACCAGCAGAGGCGGGTTAAAGGTTGAGCAGTTCTTC
TRBD2	18	TRBJ2-3	TRBV28	-	CASSLGSSGASSTDTQYF	TGTGCCAGCAGTTTAGGGTCTAGCGGGGCATCTAGCACAGATACGCAGTATTTT
-	14	TRBJ1-5	TRBV2	few	CASSVWGANQPQHF	TGTGCCAGCAGTGTTTGGGGAGCGAATCAGCCCCAGCATTTT
TRBD2	16	TRBJ2-1	TRBV5-6	-	CASSPGLAGVYNEQFF	TGTGCCAGCAGTCCCGGACTAGCGGGGGTATACAATGAGCAGTTCTTC
-	14	TRBJ1-6	TRBV5-4	-	CAGKIQGNNSPLHF	TGTGCCGGAAAAATACAGGGTAATAATTCACCCCTCCACTTT
TRBD2	15	TRBJ2-5	TRBV19	-	CASGWASGGQETQYF	TGTGCCAGTGGTTGGGCTAGCGGGGGGCAAGAGACCCAGTACTTC
-	13	TRBJ2-7	TRBV11-3	-	CASSLGQRYEQYF	TGTGCCAGCAGCCTCGGACAGAGGTACGAGCAGTACTTC
-	16	TRBJ2-1	TRBV5-5	-	CASSLVRQLSPHEQFF	TGTGCCAGCAGCTTAGTTAGGCAGTTGTCACCGCATGAGCAGTTCTTC
-	14	TRBJ1-5	TRBV6-1	-	CASSEGAVNQPQHF	TGTGCCAGCAGTGAAGGGGCAGTCAATCAGCCCCAGCATTTT
-	13	TRBJ1-4	TRBV15	-	CATSRQLNEKLFF	TGTGCCACCAGTAGACAGCTTAATGAAAAACTGTTTTTT
TRBD2	16	TRBJ2-6	TRBV29-1	once	CSVRTSGGSGANVLTF	TGCAGCGTAAGGACTAGCGGGGGCTCTGGGGCCAACGTCCTGACTTTC
TRBD1	16	TRBJ2-3	TRBV28	-	CASSPLRTGSTDTQYF	TGTGCCAGCAGTCCCCTCCGGACAGGGTCAACAGATACGCAGTATTTT
-	14	TRBJ1-1	TRBV2	-	CASSDFAPNTEAFF	TGTGCCAGCAGTGATTTTGCCCCAAACACTGAAGCTTTCTTT
-	13	TRBJ2-3	TRBV14	-	CASSQDNTDTQYF	TGTGCCAGCAGCCAAGACAACACAGATACGCAGTATTTT
-	17	TRBJ1-3	TRBV5-5	-	CASSLLSSANSGNTIYF	TGTGCCAGCAGCTTGCTGTCGAGTGCCAACTCTGGAAACACCATATATTTT
TRBD1	14	TRBJ1-4	TRBV5-1	-	CASRQGQGNEKLFF	TGCGCCAGCAGGCAGGGACAGGGTAATGAAAAACTGTTTTTT
-	14	TRBJ1-2	TRBV2	-	CASSVGRNNYGYTF	TGTGCCAGCAGTGTGGGCCGCAACAACTATGGCTACACCTTC
-	12	TRBJ2-5	TRBV27	-	CASRAGQETQYF	TGTGCCAGCAGGGCGGGCCAAGAGACCCAGTACTTC
TRBD2	14	TRBJ2-5	TRBV30	-	CAWRGGLAGETQYF	TGTGCCTGGAGAGGGGGACTAGCGGGGGAGACCCAGTACTTC
-	13	TRBJ1-1	TRBV11-2	-	CASSSHVNTEAFF	TGTGCCAGCAGCTCCCATGTGAACACTGAAGCTTTCTTT
-	17	TRBJ2-6	TRBV5-4	-	CASSVGAAPSGANVLTF	TGTGCCAGCAGCGTCGGTGCGGCCCCCTCTGGGGCCAACGTCCTGACTTTC
TRBD1	15	TRBJ1-5	TRBV7-8	-	CASSLATGNNQPQHF	TGTGCCAGCAGCTTAGCGACAGGGAATAATCAGCCCCAGCATTTT
-	18	TRBJ1-5	TRBV30	-	CAWSPTAQGTYSNQPQHF	TGTGCCTGGAGCCCGACAGCGCAAGGCACATATAGCAATCAGCCCCAGCATTTT
-	14	TRBJ2-5	TRBV15	-	CATSRDRGPETQYF	TGTGCCACCAGCAGGGATAGAGGCCCTGAGACCCAGTACTTC
-	11	TRBJ1-2	TRBV20-1	-	CSASDYYGYTF	TGCAGTGCTAGTGACTACTATGGCTACACCTTC
-	12	TRBJ2-5	TRBV30	-	CASGTLQETQYF	TGTGCCTCGGGGACTCTTCAAGAGACCCAGTACTTC
-	15	TRBJ2-3	TRBV7-2	-	CASSLGLRQTDTQYF	TGTGCCAGCAGCTTAGGACTACGACAGACAGATACGCAGTATTTT
-	14	TRBJ2-1	TRBV15	few	CATRVAEYSNEQFF	TGTGCCACTAGGGTAGCGGAGTACAGCAATGAGCAGTTCTTC
-	14	TRBJ1-2	TRBV5-3	-	CARSLGRGGYGYTF	TGTGCCAGAAGCTTAGGCAGGGGAGGCTATGGCTACACCTTC